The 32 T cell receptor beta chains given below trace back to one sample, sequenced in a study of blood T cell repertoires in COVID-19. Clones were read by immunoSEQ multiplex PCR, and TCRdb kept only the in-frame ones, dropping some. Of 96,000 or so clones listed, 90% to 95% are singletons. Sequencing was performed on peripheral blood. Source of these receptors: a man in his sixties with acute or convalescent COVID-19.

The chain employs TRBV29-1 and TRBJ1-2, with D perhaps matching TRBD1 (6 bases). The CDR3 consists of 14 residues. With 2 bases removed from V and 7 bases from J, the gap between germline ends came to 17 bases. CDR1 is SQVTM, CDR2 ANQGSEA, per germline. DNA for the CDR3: TGCAGCGTTGAATCTAATCGGGGGGCAGGTGGCTACACCTTC. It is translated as CSVESNRGAGGYTF.

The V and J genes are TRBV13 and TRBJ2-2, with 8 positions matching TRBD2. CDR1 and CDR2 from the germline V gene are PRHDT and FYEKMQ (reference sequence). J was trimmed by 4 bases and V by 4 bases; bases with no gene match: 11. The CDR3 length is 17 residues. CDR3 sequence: CASSYTRAGAGTGELFF. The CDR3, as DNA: TGTGCCAGCAGCTATACAAGAGCGGGAGCGGGCACCGGGGAGCTGTTTTTT.

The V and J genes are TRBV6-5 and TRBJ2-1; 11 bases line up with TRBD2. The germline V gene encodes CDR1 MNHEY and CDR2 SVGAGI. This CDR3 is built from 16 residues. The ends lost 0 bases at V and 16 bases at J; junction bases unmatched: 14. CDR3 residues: CASSYSLAGEERVNFF. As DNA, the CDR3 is TGTGCCAGCAGTTACTCACTAGCGGGAGAGGAGAGGGTAAATTTCTTC.

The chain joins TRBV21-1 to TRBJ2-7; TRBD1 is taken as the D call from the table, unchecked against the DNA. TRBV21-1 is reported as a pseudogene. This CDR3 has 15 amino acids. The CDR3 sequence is CARKPTRVHSYEQYF. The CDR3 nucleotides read TGTGCCAGGAAACCCACCAGGGTACACTCCTACGAGCAGTACTTC.

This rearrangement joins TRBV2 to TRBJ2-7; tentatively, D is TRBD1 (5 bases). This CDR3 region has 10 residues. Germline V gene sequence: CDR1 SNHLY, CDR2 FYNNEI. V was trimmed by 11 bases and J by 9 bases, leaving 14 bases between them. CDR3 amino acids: CAAQGPGQYF. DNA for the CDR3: TGTGCCGCCCAGGGTCCCGGGCAGTACTTC.

The CDR3 region is CAISELGGNTEAFF. The CDR3, as DNA: TGTGCCATCAGTGAGCTGGGAGGGAACACTGAAGCTTTCTTT. The chain links TRBV10-3 to TRBJ1-1; D is undetermined. Germline V gene sequence: CDR1 ENHRY, CDR2 SYGVKD. The CDR3 sequence is 14 residues long. V lost 2 bases and J 1 base, leaving 8 bases between the germline ends.

The CDR3 reads CASSKPASSSYNEQFF. The CDR3 DNA sequence: TGTGCCAGCAGCAAACCAGCGAGTAGCTCCTACAATGAGCAGTTCTTC. The chain employs TRBV21-1 and TRBJ2-1; the table names TRBD2, a call not compared with the DNA. TRBV21-1 has pseudogene status. This CDR3 has 16 amino acids.

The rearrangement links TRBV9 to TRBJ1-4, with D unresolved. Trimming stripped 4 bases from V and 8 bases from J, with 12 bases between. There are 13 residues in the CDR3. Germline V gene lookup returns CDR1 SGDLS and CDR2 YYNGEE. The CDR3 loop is CASSLNTQEKLFF. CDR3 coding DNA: TGTGCCAGCAGCCTCAACACACAGGAAAAACTGTTTTTT.

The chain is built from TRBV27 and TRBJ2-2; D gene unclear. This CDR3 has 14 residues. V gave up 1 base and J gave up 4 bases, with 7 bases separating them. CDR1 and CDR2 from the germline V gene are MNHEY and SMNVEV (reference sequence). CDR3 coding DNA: TGTGCCAGCAGTTTATACGGTTCCACCGGGGAGCTGTTTTTT. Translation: CASSLYGSTGELFF.

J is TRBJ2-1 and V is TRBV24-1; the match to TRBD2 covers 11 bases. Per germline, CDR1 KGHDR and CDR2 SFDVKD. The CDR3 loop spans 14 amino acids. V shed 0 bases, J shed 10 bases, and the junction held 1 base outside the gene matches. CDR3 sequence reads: CATSDLGLAGEQFF. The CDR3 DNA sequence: TGTGCCACCAGTGATTTGGGACTAGCGGGCGAGCAGTTCTTC.

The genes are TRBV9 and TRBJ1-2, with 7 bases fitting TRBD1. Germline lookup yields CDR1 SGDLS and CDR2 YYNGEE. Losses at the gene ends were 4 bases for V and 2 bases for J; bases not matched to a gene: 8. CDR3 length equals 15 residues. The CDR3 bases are TGTGCCAGCAGCCTCGGGACAGACCTAAACTATGGCTACACCTTC. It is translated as CASSLGTDLNYGYTF.

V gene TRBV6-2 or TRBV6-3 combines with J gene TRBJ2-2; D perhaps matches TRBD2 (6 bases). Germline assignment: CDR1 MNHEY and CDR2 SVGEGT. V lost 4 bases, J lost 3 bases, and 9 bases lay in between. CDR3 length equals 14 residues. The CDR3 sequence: CASSSGEDTGELFF. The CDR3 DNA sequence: TGTGCCAGCAGTTCGGGAGAGGACACCGGGGAGCTGTTTTTT.

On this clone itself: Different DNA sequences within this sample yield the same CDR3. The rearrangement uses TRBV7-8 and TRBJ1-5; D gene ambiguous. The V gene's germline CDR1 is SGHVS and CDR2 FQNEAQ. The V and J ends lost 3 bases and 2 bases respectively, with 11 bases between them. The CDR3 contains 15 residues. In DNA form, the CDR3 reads TGTGCCAGCAGCTTGGCCGGGGTAGGCAATCAGCCCCAGCATTTT. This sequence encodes CASSLAGVGNQPQHF.

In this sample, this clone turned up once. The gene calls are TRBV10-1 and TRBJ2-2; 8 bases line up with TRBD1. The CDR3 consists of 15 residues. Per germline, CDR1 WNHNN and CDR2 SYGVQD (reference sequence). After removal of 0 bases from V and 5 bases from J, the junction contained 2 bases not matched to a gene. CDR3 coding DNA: TGCGCCAGCAGTGAGTCGCAGGGGGCTACCGGGGAGCTGTTTTTT. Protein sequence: CASSESQGATGELFF.

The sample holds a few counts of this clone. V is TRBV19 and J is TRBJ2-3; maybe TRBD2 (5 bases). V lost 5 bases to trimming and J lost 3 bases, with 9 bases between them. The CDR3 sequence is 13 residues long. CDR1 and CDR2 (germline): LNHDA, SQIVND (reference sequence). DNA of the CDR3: TGTGCCAGTAGTTCCACGGGGACAGATACGCAGTATTTT. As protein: CASSSTGTDTQYF.

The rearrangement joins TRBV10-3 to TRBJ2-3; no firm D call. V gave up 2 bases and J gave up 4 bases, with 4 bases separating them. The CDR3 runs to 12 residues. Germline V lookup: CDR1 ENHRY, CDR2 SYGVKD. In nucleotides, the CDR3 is TGTGCCATCAGTGAGACGGCAGATACGCAGTATTTT. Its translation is CAISETADTQYF.

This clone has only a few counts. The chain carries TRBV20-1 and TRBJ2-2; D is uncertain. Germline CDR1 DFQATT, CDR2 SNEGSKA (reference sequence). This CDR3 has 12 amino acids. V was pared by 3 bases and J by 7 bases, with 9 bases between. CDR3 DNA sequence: TGCAGTGCTAGTCCCGAGAACGGGGAGCTGTTTTTT. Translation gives CSASPENGELFF.

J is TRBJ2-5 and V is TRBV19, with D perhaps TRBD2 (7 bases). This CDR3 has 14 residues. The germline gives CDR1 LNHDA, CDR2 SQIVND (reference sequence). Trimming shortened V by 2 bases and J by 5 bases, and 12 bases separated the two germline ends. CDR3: CASSIRGASETQYF. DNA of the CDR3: TGTGCCAGTAGTATACGGGGGGCGAGTGAGACCCAGTACTTC.

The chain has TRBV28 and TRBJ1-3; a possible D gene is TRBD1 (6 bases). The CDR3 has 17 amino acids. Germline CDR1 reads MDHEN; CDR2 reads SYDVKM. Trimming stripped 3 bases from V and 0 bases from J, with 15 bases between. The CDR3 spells CASSFTGQLGSGNTIYF. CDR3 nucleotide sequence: TGTGCCAGCAGTTTTACTGGACAGCTCGGCTCTGGAAACACCATATATTTT.

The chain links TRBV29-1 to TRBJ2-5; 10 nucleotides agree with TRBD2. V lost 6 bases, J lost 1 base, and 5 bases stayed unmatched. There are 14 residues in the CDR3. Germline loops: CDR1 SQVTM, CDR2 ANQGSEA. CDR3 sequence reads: CSVIIAGGQETQYF. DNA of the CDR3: TGCAGCGTCATCATAGCGGGAGGCCAAGAGACCCAGTACTTC.

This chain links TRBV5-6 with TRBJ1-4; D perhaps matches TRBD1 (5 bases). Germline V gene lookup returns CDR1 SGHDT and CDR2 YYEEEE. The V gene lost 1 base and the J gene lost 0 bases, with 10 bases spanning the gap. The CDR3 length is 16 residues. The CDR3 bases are TGTGCCAGCAGCTTGTTGTCGGGGGCAACTAATGAAAAACTGTTTTTT. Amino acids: CASSLLSGATNEKLFF. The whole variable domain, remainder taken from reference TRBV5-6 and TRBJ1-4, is DAGVTQSPTHLIKTRGQQVTLRCSPKSGHDTVSWYQQALGQGPQFIFQYYEEEERQRGNFPDRFSGHQFPNYSSELNVNALLLGDSALYLCASSLLSGATNEKLFFGSGTQLSVL.

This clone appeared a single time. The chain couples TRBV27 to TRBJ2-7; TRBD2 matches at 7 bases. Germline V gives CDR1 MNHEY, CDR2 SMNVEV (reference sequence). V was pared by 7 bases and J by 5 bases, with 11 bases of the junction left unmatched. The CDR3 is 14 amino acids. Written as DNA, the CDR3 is TGTGCCAGCAACGTAGCGGGTAAGAGTAACGAGCAGTACTTC. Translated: CASNVAGKSNEQYF.

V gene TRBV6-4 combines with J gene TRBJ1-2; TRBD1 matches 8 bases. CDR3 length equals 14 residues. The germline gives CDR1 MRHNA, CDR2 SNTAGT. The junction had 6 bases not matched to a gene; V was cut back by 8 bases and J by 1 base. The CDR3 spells CASLKTGVNYGYTF. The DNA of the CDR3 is TGTGCCAGCCTTAAGACAGGGGTTAACTATGGCTACACCTTC.

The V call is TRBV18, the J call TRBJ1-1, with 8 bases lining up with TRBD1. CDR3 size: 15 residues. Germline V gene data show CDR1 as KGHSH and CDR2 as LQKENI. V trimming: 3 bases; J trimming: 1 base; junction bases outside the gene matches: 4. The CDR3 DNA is TGTGCCAGCTCACCCGACAGGGGTTCGAACACTGAAGCTTTCTTT. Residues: CASSPDRGSNTEAFF.

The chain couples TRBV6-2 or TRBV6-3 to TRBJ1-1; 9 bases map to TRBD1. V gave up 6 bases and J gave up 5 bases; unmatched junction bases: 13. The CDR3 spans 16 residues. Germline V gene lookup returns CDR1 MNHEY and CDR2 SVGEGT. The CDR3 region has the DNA TGTGCCAGCAGCTCACTTTCTGGACAGGGGCGAACTGAAGCTTTCTTT. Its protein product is CASSSLSGQGRTEAFF.

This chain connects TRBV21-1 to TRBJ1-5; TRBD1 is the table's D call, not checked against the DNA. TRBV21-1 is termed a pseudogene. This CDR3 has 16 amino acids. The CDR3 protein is CASSKVRTWFGQPQHF. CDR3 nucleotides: TGTGCCAGCAGCAAAGTGCGGACATGGTTCGGTCAGCCCCAGCATTTT.

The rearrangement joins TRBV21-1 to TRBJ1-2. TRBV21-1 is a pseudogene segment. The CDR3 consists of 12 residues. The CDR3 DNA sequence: TGTGCCAGTCTCAGAGGACTCTATGGCTACACCTTC. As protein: CASLRGLYGYTF.

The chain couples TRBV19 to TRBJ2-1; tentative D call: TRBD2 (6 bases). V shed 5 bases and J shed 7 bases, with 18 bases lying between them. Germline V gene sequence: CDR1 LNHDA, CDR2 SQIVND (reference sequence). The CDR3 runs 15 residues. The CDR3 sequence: CASSALTGVGNEQFF. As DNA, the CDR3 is TGTGCCAGTAGTGCCCTGACGGGAGTGGGTAATGAGCAGTTCTTC.

The CDR3 sequence: CASSLERASGRAGEQYF. The CDR3 DNA is TGCGCCAGCAGCTTGGAGAGGGCTAGCGGGAGGGCGGGGGAGCAGTACTTC. The rearrangement joins TRBV5-1 to TRBJ2-7; 12 bases fit TRBD2. The V and J ends lost 0 bases and 7 bases, in that order; junction bases with no gene match: 11. This CDR3 is built from 17 residues. From germline, CDR1 is SGHRS and CDR2 YFSETQ.

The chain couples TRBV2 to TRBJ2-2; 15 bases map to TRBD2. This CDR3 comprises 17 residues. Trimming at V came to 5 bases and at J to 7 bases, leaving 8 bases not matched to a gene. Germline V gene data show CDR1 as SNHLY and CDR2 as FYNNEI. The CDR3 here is CASSLGGLAGGNGELFF. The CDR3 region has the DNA TGTGCCAGCAGTTTAGGGGGACTAGCGGGAGGTAACGGGGAGCTGTTTTTT.

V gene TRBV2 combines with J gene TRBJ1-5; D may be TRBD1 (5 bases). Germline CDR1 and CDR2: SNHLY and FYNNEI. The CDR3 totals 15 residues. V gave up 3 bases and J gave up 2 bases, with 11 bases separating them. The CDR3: CASSDAGVGNQPQHF. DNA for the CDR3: TGTGCCAGCAGTGACGCGGGGGTTGGCAATCAGCCCCAGCATTTT.

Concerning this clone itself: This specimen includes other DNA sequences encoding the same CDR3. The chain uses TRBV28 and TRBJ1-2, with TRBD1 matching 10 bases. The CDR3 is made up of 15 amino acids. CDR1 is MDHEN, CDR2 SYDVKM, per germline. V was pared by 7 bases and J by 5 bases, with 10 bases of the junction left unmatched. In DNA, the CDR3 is TGTGCCAGCACCGAGACAGGGGGCGCCCGTTATGGCTACACCTTC. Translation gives CASTETGGARYGYTF.